Here is one T cell receptor (beta chain) with its context. This sample was included in a study of blood T cell repertoires in COVID-19. Turning to the study itself: PBMCs, B-cell-depleted T cells, or T cells were the source of the cDNA or gDNA that made up the material.

The CDR3 extends over 13 amino acids. The V end was cut by 4 bases, the J end by 2 bases, with 6 bases between. Seattle-derived patients entered the study during active infection and were followed longitudinally. As handled by the study authors: The authors estimated nucleated cell counts from reference gene primer amplification. Here immunoSEQ multiplex PCR was the method, and the copy in TCRdb shows in-frame clones only, minus some. The DNA was the basis for D and trimming; V, J and clone size are from that table. The data show over 150,000 clones, approximately 86% seen once. The sequenced sample was peripheral blood. V gene TRBV12-3 or TRBV12-4 combines with J gene TRBJ1-5; D remains unclear. The receptor comes from an elderly woman with COVID-19, enrolled during active disease. In DNA, the CDR3 is TGTGCCAGCAGTTCCCAGGGCAATCAGCCCCAGCATTTT. Residues: CASSSQGNQPQHF.